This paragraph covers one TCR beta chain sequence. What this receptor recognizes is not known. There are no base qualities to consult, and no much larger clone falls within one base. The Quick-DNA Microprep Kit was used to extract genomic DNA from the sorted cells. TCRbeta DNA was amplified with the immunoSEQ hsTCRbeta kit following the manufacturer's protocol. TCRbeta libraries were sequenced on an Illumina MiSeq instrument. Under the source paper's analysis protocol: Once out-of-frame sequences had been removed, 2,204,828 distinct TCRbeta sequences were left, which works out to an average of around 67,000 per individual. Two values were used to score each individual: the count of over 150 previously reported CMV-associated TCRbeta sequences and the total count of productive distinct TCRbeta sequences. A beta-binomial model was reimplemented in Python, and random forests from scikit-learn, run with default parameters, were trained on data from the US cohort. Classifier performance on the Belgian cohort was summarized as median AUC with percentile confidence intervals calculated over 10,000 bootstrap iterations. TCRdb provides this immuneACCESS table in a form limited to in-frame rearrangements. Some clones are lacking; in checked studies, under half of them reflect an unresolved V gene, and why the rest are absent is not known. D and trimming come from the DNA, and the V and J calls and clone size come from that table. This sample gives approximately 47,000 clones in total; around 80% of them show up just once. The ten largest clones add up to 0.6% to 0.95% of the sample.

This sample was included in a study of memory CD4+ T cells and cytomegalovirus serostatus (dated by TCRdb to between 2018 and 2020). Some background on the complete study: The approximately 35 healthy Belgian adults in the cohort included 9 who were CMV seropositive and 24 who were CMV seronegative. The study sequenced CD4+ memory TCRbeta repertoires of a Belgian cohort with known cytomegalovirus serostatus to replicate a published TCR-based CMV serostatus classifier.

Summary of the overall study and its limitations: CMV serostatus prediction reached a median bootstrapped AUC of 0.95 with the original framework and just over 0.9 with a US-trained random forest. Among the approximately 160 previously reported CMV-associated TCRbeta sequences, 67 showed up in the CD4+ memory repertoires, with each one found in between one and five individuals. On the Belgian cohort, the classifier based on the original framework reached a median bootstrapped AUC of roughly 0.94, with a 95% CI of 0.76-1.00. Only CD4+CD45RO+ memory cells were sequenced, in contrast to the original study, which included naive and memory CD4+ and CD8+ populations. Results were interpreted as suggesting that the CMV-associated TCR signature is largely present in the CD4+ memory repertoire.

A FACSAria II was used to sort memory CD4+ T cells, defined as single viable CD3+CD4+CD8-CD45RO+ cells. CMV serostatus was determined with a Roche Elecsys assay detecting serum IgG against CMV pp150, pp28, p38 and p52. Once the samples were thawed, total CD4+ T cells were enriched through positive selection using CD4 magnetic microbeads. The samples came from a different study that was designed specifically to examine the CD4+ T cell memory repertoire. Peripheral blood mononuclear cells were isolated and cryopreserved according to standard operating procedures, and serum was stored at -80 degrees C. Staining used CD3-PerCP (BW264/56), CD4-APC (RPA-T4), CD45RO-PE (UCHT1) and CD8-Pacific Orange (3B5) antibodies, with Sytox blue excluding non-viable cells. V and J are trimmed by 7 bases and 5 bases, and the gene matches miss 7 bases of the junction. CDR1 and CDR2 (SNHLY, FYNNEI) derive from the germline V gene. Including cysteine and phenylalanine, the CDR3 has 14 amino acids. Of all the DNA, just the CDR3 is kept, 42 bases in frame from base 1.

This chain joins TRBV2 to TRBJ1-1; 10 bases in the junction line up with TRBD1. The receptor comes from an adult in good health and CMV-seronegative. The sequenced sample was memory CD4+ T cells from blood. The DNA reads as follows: TGTGCCAGCATAGGGGACAGGGGACGAACTGAAGCTTTCTTT. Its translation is CASIGDRGRTEAFF.